This is a list of T cell receptor beta chains from one sample in a study of control samples from healthy donors and cancer patients. Clones were sequenced by immunoSEQ multiplex PCR, and TCRdb holds only the in-frame ones, with some missing. Of about 49,000 clones listed, about 92% were seen once; the top ten hold around 0.78%. Sequencing was done on a sample of PBMCs. These receptors were taken from a man aged 25 to 40 with colorectal cancer. Both conserved end residues are part of each CDR3. Fields, in order: clone size, J gene, D gene, V gene, CDR3 DNA, CDR3 protein. D genes are given only for firm matches. The size of a clone is reported for some rows only, either as once, few or many, or as a class for expanded clones.

>-|TRBJ2-3|-|TRBV5-4
TGTGCCAGCAGCTGGGATGGGGGCGGGGGTGACACAGATACGCAGTATTTT
CASSWDGGGGDTDTQYF
>few|TRBJ1-3|TRBD1|TRBV7-2
TGTGCCAGCAGCTTAGGTCCCCCGGACAGGGGTGGAAACACCATATATTTT
CASSLGPPDRGGNTIYF
>-|TRBJ2-2|-|TRBV19
TGTGCCAGTAGTACGGACCCCCCTTGGGGCACCGGGGAGCTGTTTTTT
CASSTDPPWGTGELFF
>-|TRBJ2-7|-|TRBV7-9
TGTGCCAGCAGCCTGGATAGCTCCTACGAGCAGTACTTC
CASSLDSSYEQYF
>once|TRBJ2-2|-|TRBV6-5
TGTGCCAGCAGTAACCGGGACCCCCCCGGGGAGCTGTTTTTT
CASSNRDPPGELFF
>-|TRBJ1-4|-|TRBV7-2
TGTGCCAGCAGCTTTTCGGTTGGTGAAAAACTGTTTTTT
CASSFSVGEKLFF
>once|TRBJ1-1|-|TRBV5-1
TGCGCCAGCAGTCAGGACAGTTCCACTGAAGCTTTCTTT
CASSQDSSTEAFF
>-|TRBJ2-5|-|TRBV30
TGTGCCTGGAGTCAGAGGGAAGAGACCCAGTACTTC
CAWSQREETQYF
>once|TRBJ2-1|TRBD1|TRBV5-1
TGCGCCAGCAGCCGAACCCCGGGACAGACAAACAATGAGCAGTTCTTC
CASSRTPGQTNNEQFF
>-|TRBJ1-6|-|TRBV6-1
TGTGCCAGCAGCCCCGATAGAAATTCACCCCTCCACTTT
CASSPDRNSPLHF
>-|TRBJ1-3|-|TRBV9
TGTGCCAGCAGCCAGACGGGGAGGGGGTCTCCTGGAAACACCATATATTTT
CASSQTGRGSPGNTIYF
>-|TRBJ2-7|TRBD1|TRBV29-1
TGCAGCGTTAGCGGGACAGGGGGCGAGCAGTACTTC
CSVSGTGGEQYF
>once|TRBJ2-1|-|TRBV19
TGTGCCAGTAGTATAGGGGCAGGGTCGGTCAATGAGCAGTTCTTC
CASSIGAGSVNEQFF
>-|TRBJ2-6|TRBD1|TRBV5-4
TGTGCCAGCAGCTTTATACAGGGGGCTGGGGCCAACGTCCTGACTTTC
CASSFIQGAGANVLTF
>-|TRBJ2-5|-|TRBV7-2
TGTGCCAGCAGCTCACAAGAGACCCAGTACTTC
CASSSQETQYF
>-|TRBJ1-1|-|TRBV19
TGTGCCAGTAGTACCTCTATGAACACTGAAGCTTTCTTT
CASSTSMNTEAFF
>once|TRBJ2-2|-|TRBV29-1
TGCAGCGTTCGAGGGTACACCGGGGAGCTGTTTTTT
CSVRGYTGELFF
>-|TRBJ1-2|TRBD1|TRBV7-9
TGTGCCAGCACCCCGGGGACAGCGAACAACTATGGCTACACCTTC
CASTPGTANNYGYTF
>-|TRBJ1-6|-|TRBV7-2
TGTGCCAGCAGCTTAGGGGCGGGCTCACCCCTCCACTTT
CASSLGAGSPLHF
>-|TRBJ2-1|TRBD1|TRBV24-1
TGTGCCACCAGTCCGGGACAGGGTTTCGGTGAGCAGTTCTTC
CATSPGQGFGEQFF
>few|TRBJ2-1|-|TRBV9
TGTGCCAGCAGCGTAGAGTCGGAAATAATAACCTACAATGAGCAGTTCTTC
CASSVESEIITYNEQFF
>-|TRBJ1-5|-|TRBV6-2/TRBV6-3
TGTGCCAGCAGTCCCGGTGGGTTTCGGAGTAAGGGCAATCAGCCCCAGCATTTT
CASSPGGFRSKGNQPQHF
>-|TRBJ1-6|-|TRBV4-3
TGCGCCAGCAGCCAAGATCGTTACAGGTTGGATTCACCCCTCCACTTT
CASSQDRYRLDSPLHF
>-|TRBJ2-2|-|TRBV7-9
TGTGCCAGCAGCTCCTGGGCGACAGGATCGAACACCGGGGAGCTGTTTTTT
CASSSWATGSNTGELFF
>-|TRBJ2-3|TRBD2|TRBV9
TGTGCCAGCAGCGTAAGGACTAGCCCACATACGCAGTATTTT
CASSVRTSPHTQYF
>-|TRBJ2-1|-|TRBV18
TGTGCCAGCTCCCTTGACTACCGAGCGAATGAGCAGTTCTTC
CASSLDYRANEQFF
>-|TRBJ1-4|TRBD1|TRBV6-6
TGTGCCAGCAGTACAAGACAGGGGGCCGGTGAAAAACTGTTTTTT
CASSTRQGAGEKLFF
>-|TRBJ1-5|-|TRBV6-1
TGTGCCAGCAGTGAAAGGGAGGGGCAGCCCCAGCATTTT
CASSEREGQPQHF
>-|TRBJ1-6|-|TRBV5-4
TGTGCCAGCAGCCAGACAGGCCCGAGGAGTTCACCCCTCCACTTT
CASSQTGPRSSPLHF
>-|TRBJ1-2|TRBD1|TRBV2
TGTGCCAGCAGCCCGGACAGGGGGAACTATGGCTACACCTTC
CASSPDRGNYGYTF
>-|TRBJ2-1|-|TRBV6-2/TRBV6-3
TGTGCCAGCAGTTACCGGGGGAAGTTAGACAATGAGCAGTTCTTC
CASSYRGKLDNEQFF
>-|TRBJ1-4|-|TRBV12-5
TGTGCTAGTGGTTTGTACGCGGGGGGAGAAAAACTGTTTTTT
CASGLYAGGEKLFF
>-|TRBJ2-7|TRBD1|TRBV7-2
TGTGCCAGCAGCTTAGCAGCGGCAGGGGGCATCCCCTACGAGCAGTACTTC
CASSLAAAGGIPYEQYF
>-|TRBJ1-2|-|TRBV3-1/TRBV3-2
TGTGCCAGTGGACTCACTGCCTCCTATGGCTACACCTTC
CASGLTASYGYTF
>-|TRBJ2-7|-|TRBV6-2/TRBV6-3
TGTGCCAGCAGTTACTCCGGGGGACAGACCTACGAGCAGTACTTC
CASSYSGGQTYEQYF
>-|TRBJ2-1|-|TRBV4-3
TGCGCCAGCAGCCAAGTGGGGTTTGCCTACAATGAGCAGTTCTTC
CASSQVGFAYNEQFF
>-|TRBJ2-5|-|TRBV12-3/TRBV12-4
TGTGCCAGCAGTTACGGACGTGAGGAGACCCAGTACTTC
CASSYGREETQYF
>-|TRBJ2-1|-|TRBV5-1
TGCGCCAGCAGCTACATTAACAATGAGCAGTTCTTC
CASSYINNEQFF
>-|TRBJ2-3|-|TRBV9
TGTGCCAGCAGCGCCGCTTTCGGCGGGTCCGATAGCACAGATACGCAGTATTTT
CASSAAFGGSDSTDTQYF
>-|TRBJ1-1|-|TRBV7-2
TGTGCCAGCAGCTTAGCGGTTTTGGGGCCCTTGAACACTGAAGCTTTCTTT
CASSLAVLGPLNTEAFF
>-|TRBJ1-2|-|TRBV15
TGTGCCACCAGCAGAGATAGATCCTTCTATGGCTACACCTTC
CATSRDRSFYGYTF